These 13 T cell receptor beta chains came from one sample sequenced in a study of esophageal squamous cell carcinoma under preoperative chemotherapy. The time point was: before preoperative PTX-NDP chemotherapy. TCRdb reprocessed the PCR reads with MiXCR, giving one entry per CDR3 protein. This table holds about 30,000 distinct CDR3 sequences, approximately 50% found once. This sample was gathered from a patient given preoperative chemotherapy. The receptor set was obtained from a human donor with esophageal squamous cell carcinoma. The donor label of this sample is uncertain.

A note on this clonotype: At one boundary the junction diverges from the germline segment, which might be a read error. This chain joins TRBV7-6 and TRBJ2-4; no clear D gene. The tail of the sequence fits TRBJ2-5 better, so the J call may be wrong. The CDR3 loop spans 19 amino acids. Germline V lookup: CDR1 SGHVS, CDR2 FNYEAQ. The CDR3: CASSLDPRIPGRDQKTQYF. For the CDR3, the DNA is TGTGCCAGCAGCTTGGATCCGCGCATCCCCGGCCGTGACCAAAAGACCCAGTACTTC.

This clonotype showed up many times. The chain joins TRBV6-5 to TRBJ2-5; tentatively, D is TRBD1 (5 bases). V was trimmed by 7 bases and J by 8 bases, leaving 14 bases between them. Germline CDR1 is MNHEY and CDR2 is SVGAGI. The CDR3 consists of 12 residues. The CDR3 sequence is CASTPDTSTQYF. For the CDR3, the DNA is TGTGCCAGCACCCCGGACACATCTACCCAGTACTTC.

This clonotype was seen ten or more times. The junction shows a germline mismatch at one end, possibly a read error. V usage is TRBV6-1 and J usage is TRBJ2-1; no reliable D call. Germline V lookup: CDR1 MNHNS, CDR2 SASEGT. CDR3 length equals 15 residues. The CDR3 DNA reads TGTGCCAGCAGGGAAGGGCCCACCCGGAGCGATGAGCAGTTCTTC. It is translated as CASREGPTRSDEQFF.

This clonotype was seen at least ten times. The rearrangement joins TRBV6-1 to TRBJ2-3, with TRBD2 matching over 9 bases. The trim removed 8 bases at V and 0 bases at J, leaving 21 bases unmatched. The CDR3 runs to 20 residues. Germline-derived CDR1 and CDR2 are MNHNS and SASEGT. CDR3 region: CASWSEKLAGLPASTDTQYF. CDR3 DNA: TGTGCCAGCTGGAGTGAGAAACTAGCGGGCCTCCCTGCTAGCACAGATACGCAGTATTTT.

With respect to this clonotype: One end of the junction is discordant with germline, which a read error may explain. The gene calls are TRBV11-3 and TRBJ2-3; 7 bases are a match to TRBD2. This CDR3 spans 16 amino acids. Germline CDR1 SGHNT, CDR2 YENEEA. CDR3 in amino acids: CASSLLGGGAKDMQYF. The CDR3 coding sequence is TGTGCCAGCAGCCTCTTGGGGGGGGGAGCCAAAGATATGCAGTATTTC.

This clonotype is large within its sample. The chain recombines TRBV7-6 with TRBJ2-1; 10 bases match TRBD1. CDR1 SGHVS and CDR2 FNYEAQ come from the germline V gene. The V and J ends lost 5 bases and 5 bases, in that order; junction bases with no gene match: 9. The CDR3 is made up of 16 amino acids. CDR3 nucleotides: TGTGCCAGCAGCCCCCGACCGGGGACAGGGGACAATGAGCAGTTCTTC. It translates to CASSPRPGTGDNEQFF.

This clonotype has ten or more counts. V usage is TRBV12-3 or TRBV12-4 and J usage is TRBJ2-5; D gene unclear. The CDR3 runs to 14 residues. Trimming took 6 bases from V and 1 from J, leaving 12 bases between them. Here the CDR3 reads CASSVEASQETQYF. CDR3 bases: TGTGCCAGCAGCGTAGAGGCTAGCCAAGAGACCCAGTACTTC.

This chain links TRBV7-3 with TRBJ2-5; 7 bases are a match to TRBD1. CDR3 length: 18 residues. Germline assignment: CDR1 SGHTA and CDR2 FQGTGA. V dropped 2 bases and J dropped 0; count of bases not matched to a gene: 12. CDR3 DNA sequence: TGTGCCAGCAGCTTAGACTCCCGGGACAGACAATACCAAGAGACCCAGTACTTC. This gives the protein CASSLDSRDRQYQETQYF. The full variable domain, rest sourced from reference TRBV7-3 and TRBJ2-5, is GAGVSQTPSNKVTEKGKYVELRCDPISGHTALYWYRQSLGQGPEFLIYFQGTGAADDSGLPNDRFFAVRPEGSVSTLKIQRTERGDSAVYLCASSLDSRDRQYQETQYFGPGTRLLVL.

This clonotype was recorded a few times. This rearrangement joins TRBV5-5 to TRBJ2-3; possible D gene TRBD1, 6 bases. V lost 5 bases to trimming and J lost 4 bases, with 23 bases between them. From germline, CDR1 is SGHKS and CDR2 YYEKEE (reference sequence). This CDR3 is 17 amino acids long. CDR3 DNA sequence: TGTGCCAGCAGTCCAGGGTCACAGGGCGGGCGCGCAGATACGCAGTATTTT. This translates into CASSPGSQGGRADTQYF. Complete variable domain (other parts from reference TRBV5-5 and TRBJ2-3): DAGVTQSPTHLIKTRGQQVTLRCSPISGHKSVSWYQQVLGQGPQFIFQYYEKEERGRGNFPDRFSARQFPNYSSELNVNALLLGDSALYLCASSPGSQGGRADTQYFGPGTRLTVL.

This clonotype was recorded many times. The rearrangement uses TRBV10-2 and TRBJ2-7, with D possibly matching TRBD2 (5 bases). The germline V and J ends were trimmed by 8 bases and 0 bases, with 11 bases remaining between them. The CDR3 totals 13 residues. CDR1 is WSHSY, CDR2 SAAADI, per germline. In DNA form, the CDR3 reads TGCGCCAGCCGAGGACTCTCCTCCTACGAGCAGTACTTC. Its protein product is CASRGLSSYEQYF.

This clonotype was detected many times. The rearrangement uses TRBV11-3 and TRBJ1-2, with 8 bases identical to TRBD1. Germline CDR1 SGHNT, CDR2 YENEEA. The CDR3 length is 16 residues. The V and J ends lost 5 bases and 3 bases, in that order; junction bases with no gene match: 11. The CDR3 spells CASSPGQGQGDYGYTF. In DNA form, the CDR3 reads TGTGCCAGCAGCCCCGGACAGGGCCAAGGGGACTATGGCTACACCTTC.

The CDR3 DNA sequence: TGTGCCAGCAGCCCTGACAGGGGGGGAGAGACCCAGTTCTTC. It translates to CASSPDRGGETQFF. The genes are TRBV7-2 and TRBJ2-1; 9 bases fit TRBD1. J was trimmed by 13 bases and V by 5 bases; bases with no gene match: 12. This CDR3 is built from 14 residues. Per the germline V gene, CDR1 is SGHTA and CDR2 is FQGNSA.

The sample holds many counts of this clonotype. The chain has TRBV10-2 and TRBJ2-5; the D gene is possibly TRBD2 (7 bases). This CDR3 comprises 14 residues. V shed 5 bases and J shed 11 bases, with 21 bases lying between them. The germline CDR1 and CDR2 sequences are WSHSY and SAAADI. The CDR3 region is CASSRGAGNNEQYF. DNA of the CDR3: TGCGCCAGCAGTCGGGGGGCAGGCAACAATGAGCAGTACTTC.